The rows below give T cell receptor beta chains drawn from one sample of a study of T cells in Graves' hyperthyroidism and ophthalmopathy. TCRdb passed the multiplex PCR reads through MiXCR, listing each CDR3 protein once. The sample lists over 500,000 distinct CDR3 sequences; less than 15% were seen once. Sequenced sample: blood. The receptors originated from a woman between 35 and 50 years old with Graves' hyperthyroidism. Both conserved end residues are part of each CDR3. The D gene is left open where the match is weak. Size is omitted from some rows. Given values are once, few, many or a class for expanded clones.

clone size	V gene	J gene	D gene	CDR3 protein	CDR3 DNA
-	TRBV2	TRBJ2-3	-	CASQGRGITSTDTQYF	TGTGCCAGCCAGGGCAGAGGAATAACTAGCACAGATACGCAGTATTTT
many	TRBV2	TRBJ2-5	-	CASAGPQETQYF	TGTGCCAGCGCGGGACCCCAAGAGACCCAGTACTTC
-	TRBV7-9	TRBJ1-1	TRBD1	CASSLASGQGGTEAFF	TGTGCCAGCAGCTTAGCGTCGGGACAGGGAGGCACTGAAGCTTTCTTT
-	TRBV2	TRBJ1-4	-	CASNREATNEKLFF	TGTGCCAGCAATAGGGAAGCAACTAATGAAAAACTGTTTTTT
-	TRBV20-1	TRBJ1-2	-	CSARPTVNYGYTF	TGCAGTGCTCGCCCGACCGTCAACTATGGCTACACCTTC
-	TRBV9	TRBJ2-1	-	CASSGSFYEQFF	TGTGCCAGCAGCGGTAGTTTTTATGAGCAGTTCTTC
many	TRBV3-1	TRBJ1-5	-	CASSPDMGQPQHF	TGTGCCAGCAGCCCGGATATGGGCCAGCCCCAGCATTTT
once	TRBV5-1	TRBJ1-1	TRBD1	CASSFGTGGCQGTEAFF	TGCGCCAGCAGCTTTGGGACAGGGGGTTGCCAAGGCACTGAAGCTTTCTTT
many	TRBV28	TRBJ1-2	TRBD1	CASSFRDRGYGYTF	TGTGCCAGCAGTTTTAGGGACAGGGGTTATGGCTACACCTTC
many	TRBV5-1	TRBJ1-1	-	CASSLVWSTEAFF	TGCGCCAGCAGCTTGGTTTGGTCCACTGAAGCTTTCTTT
few	TRBV28	TRBJ2-1	-	CASSSGTWNEQFF	TGTGCCAGCAGTTCGGGAACTTGGAATGAGCAGTTCTTC
-	TRBV12-3/TRBV12-4	TRBJ1-2	-	CANVAENYGYTF	TGTGCAAACGTGGCAGAGAACTATGGCTACACCTTC
many	TRBV28	TRBJ2-1	-	CTSGRGFYNEQFF	TGTACCTCTGGCCGGGGATTCTACAATGAGCAGTTCTTC
many	TRBV15	TRBJ2-3	-	CATSSGTAQGTQYF	TGTGCCACCAGCAGCGGTACAGCGCAGGGTACGCAGTATTTT
few	TRBV12-3/TRBV12-4	TRBJ2-1	-	CASTQKERKYRNEQFF	TGTGCCAGCACCCAAAAGGAGAGGAAGTATAGAAATGAGCAGTTCTTC
many	TRBV5-8	TRBJ2-5	-	CASSLIPETQYF	TGTGCCAGCAGCTTGATACCGGAGACCCAGTACTTC
many	TRBV30	TRBJ1-2	TRBD1	CAWSRTGHMNGYTF	TGTGCCTGGAGCCGGACAGGGCATATGAATGGCTACACCTTC
many	TRBV20-1	TRBJ2-1	-	CSATQVQGQGGRAFNEQFF	TGCAGTGCTACCCAGGTGCAGGGCCAAGGGGGGAGGGCCTTCAATGAGCAGTTCTTC
many	TRBV11-2	TRBJ2-1	-	CASSSGTLNEQFF	TGTGCCAGCAGCTCCGGGACCCTTAATGAGCAGTTCTTC
few	TRBV7-9	TRBJ2-1	TRBD2	CASSFGTSGSINEQFF	TGTGCCAGCAGCTTTGGGACTAGCGGGAGCATAAATGAGCAGTTCTTC
many	TRBV6-1	TRBJ1-4	-	CASSATGYEKLFF	TGTGCCAGCAGTGCGACAGGTTATGAAAAACTGTTTTTT
many	TRBV28	TRBJ1-2	-	CASSPRGLGGYTF	TGTGCCAGCAGTCCGCGGGGGCTTGGGGGCTACACCTTC
-	TRBV10-3	TRBJ2-1	-	CAILDTYNEQFF	TGTGCCATCTTGGATACCTACAATGAGCAGTTCTTC
-	TRBV3-1	TRBJ2-1	-	CASSQGWDNEQFF	TGTGCCAGCAGCCAGGGATGGGACAATGAGCAGTTCTTC
many	TRBV2	TRBJ2-5	TRBD2	CASGRLAGGETQYF	TGTGCCAGCGGTAGACTAGCGGGAGGGGAGACCCAGTACTTC
-	TRBV5-8	TRBJ1-3	TRBD1	CASSLPTGGNTIYF	TGTGCCAGCAGCCTTCCGACAGGGGGAAACACCATATATTTT
few	TRBV5-5	TRBJ2-3	TRBD2	CASNPGLAGSDTQYF	TGTGCCAGCAACCCGGGACTAGCGGGATCAGATACGCAGTATTTT
-	TRBV19	TRBJ2-3	TRBD2	CASSPPLGGRGGADTQYF	TGTGCCAGTAGTCCCCCCTTAGGCGGGAGAGGAGGCGCAGATACGCAGTATTTT
many	TRBV7-9	TRBJ2-5	TRBD2	CASSLAGLAAQYF	TGTGCCAGCAGCTTAGCGGGACTAGCCGCCCAGTACTTC
-	TRBV13	TRBJ2-1	TRBD2	CASSLGGLAGGNNEQFF	TGTGCCAGCAGCTTAGGGGGGCTAGCGGGAGGAAACAATGAGCAGTTCTTC
many	TRBV5-1	TRBJ2-2	TRBD1	CASSLRGQESRRVTGELFF	TGCGCCAGCAGCCTGAGGGGACAGGAGTCCAGACGGGTCACCGGGGAGCTGTTTTTT
few	TRBV7-9	TRBJ2-5	TRBD2	CASSLETGLAGQETQYF	TGTGCCAGCAGCTTAGAGACGGGACTAGCGGGACAAGAGACCCAGTACTTC
-	TRBV19	TRBJ1-1	-	CASSIGGTSAKAFF	TGTGCCAGTAGTATAGGAGGGACGAGCGCTAAAGCTTTCTTT
few	TRBV7-2	TRBJ2-1	TRBD2	CASSQVGTSAYEQFF	TGTGCCAGCAGCCAAGTCGGGACTAGCGCTTATGAGCAGTTCTTC
-	TRBV20-1	TRBJ2-2	TRBD2	CSASDGRAQGTGELFF	TGCAGTGCTAGTGACGGGAGGGCCCAGGGGACCGGGGAGCTGTTTTTT
-	TRBV20-1	TRBJ2-4	TRBD2	CSVTGLAGGTKSIQYF	TGCAGTGTAACGGGACTAGCGGGAGGGACGAAATCCATTCAGTACTTC
many	TRBV11-2	TRBJ2-7	TRBD1	CASSFPGTGNYEQYF	TGTGCCAGCAGCTTTCCCGGGACAGGAAACTACGAGCAGTACTTC
-	TRBV4-2	TRBJ1-1	TRBD1	CASSGGQGATKEAFF	TGTGCCAGCAGCGGAGGACAGGGGGCAACTAAGGAAGCTTTCTTT
many	TRBV28	TRBJ2-1	TRBD2	CASIEPGLAGVHEQFF	TGTGCCAGTATCGAGCCTGGACTAGCGGGAGTACATGAGCAGTTCTTC
-	TRBV4-1	TRBJ1-5	-	CASSQTGFTYSNQPQHF	TGCGCCAGCAGCCAAACAGGGTTTACGTATAGCAATCAGCCCCAGCATTTT
few	TRBV19	TRBJ2-5	TRBD2	CASSKASGRYQETQYF	TGTGCCAGTAGTAAAGCAAGCGGGAGGTACCAAGAGACCCAGTACTTC
many	TRBV11-3	TRBJ1-4	-	CASSMTTNEKLFF	TGTGCCAGCAGCATGACAACTAATGAAAAACTGTTTTTT
many	TRBV5-1	TRBJ2-7	TRBD2	CASSLNLAEPYEQYF	TGCGCCAGCAGCTTGAACCTAGCGGAACCCTACGAGCAGTACTTC
many	TRBV5-5	TRBJ1-5	TRBD1	CASSLGTELNQPQHF	TGTGCCAGCAGCTTAGGGACAGAACTAAATCAGCCCCAGCATTTT
few	TRBV18	TRBJ2-2	-	CASSPTGGRGTGELFF	TGTGCCAGCTCACCGACTGGGGGCCGGGGCACCGGGGAGCTGTTTTTT
-	TRBV7-9	TRBJ2-6	-	CASSLNLAQGGGGANVLTF	TGTGCCAGCAGCTTAAATTTAGCACAGGGAGGTGGTGGGGCCAACGTCCTGACTTTC
many	TRBV7-8	TRBJ2-5	TRBD1	CASSRIGQGEETQYF	TGTGCCAGCAGCCGAATAGGACAGGGCGAAGAGACCCAGTACTTC